This T cell receptor beta chain is drawn from a study of blood T cells in healthy people across ages. Next came a second PCR, run for about 6 to 12 cycles, which used a sample-barcoded 5' primer along with a J-beta primer mix. TCRdb ran MiXCR on the 5' RACE reads and lists one entry per CDR3 protein. The sample lists 750,000 or so distinct CDR3 sequences; about 25% were seen once. Trimming shortened V by 5 bases and J by 2 bases, and 15 bases separated the two germline ends. The CDR3 runs 15 residues. This sample was shared with a second study, whose subject was T cells of mothers and their children.

The sample was blood. The clonotype originates from a boy under 18 in good health. This rearrangement joins TRBV12-3 or TRBV12-4 to TRBJ1-2, with D unclear. The CDR3 DNA sequence: TGTGCCAGCAGTCTAATATTCACAGACAACTATGGCTACACCTTC. Encoded protein: CASSLIFTDNYGYTF.